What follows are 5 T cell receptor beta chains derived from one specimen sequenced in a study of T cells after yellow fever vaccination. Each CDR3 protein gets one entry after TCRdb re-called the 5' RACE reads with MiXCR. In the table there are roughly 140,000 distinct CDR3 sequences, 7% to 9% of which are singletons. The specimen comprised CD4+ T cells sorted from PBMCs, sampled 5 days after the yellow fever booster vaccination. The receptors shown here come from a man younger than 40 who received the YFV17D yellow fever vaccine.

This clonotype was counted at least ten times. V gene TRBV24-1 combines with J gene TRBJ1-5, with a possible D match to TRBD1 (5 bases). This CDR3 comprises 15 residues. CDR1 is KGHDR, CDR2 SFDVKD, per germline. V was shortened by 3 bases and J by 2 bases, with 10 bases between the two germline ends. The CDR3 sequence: CATSDGASGNQPQHF. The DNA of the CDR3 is TGTGCCACCAGTGATGGGGCGTCGGGCAATCAGCCCCAGCATTTT.

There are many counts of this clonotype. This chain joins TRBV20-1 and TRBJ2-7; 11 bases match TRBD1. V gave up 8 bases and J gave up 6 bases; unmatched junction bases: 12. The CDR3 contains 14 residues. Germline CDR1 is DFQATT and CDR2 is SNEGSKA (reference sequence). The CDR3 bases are TGCAGTACCGCCGGGACAGGGGGAATCGGCGAGCAGTACTTC. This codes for CSTAGTGGIGEQYF.

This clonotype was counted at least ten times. CDR3 sequence reads: CASRTTHRTYGYTF. The CDR3 bases are TGTGCCAGCAGGACCACTCATCGGACCTATGGCTACACCTTC. The chain employs TRBV28 and TRBJ1-2; D is ambiguous. CDR1 and CDR2 (germline): MDHEN, SYDVKM. The CDR3 consists of 14 residues. V was cut by 6 bases and J by 4 bases, with 15 bases left in between.

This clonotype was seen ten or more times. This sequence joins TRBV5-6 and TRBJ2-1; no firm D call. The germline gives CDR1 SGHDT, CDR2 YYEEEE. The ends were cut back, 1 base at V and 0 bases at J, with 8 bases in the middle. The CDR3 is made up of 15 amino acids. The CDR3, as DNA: TGTGCCAGCAGCTTGAAAGGGCCCTCCTACAATGAGCAGTTCTTC. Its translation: CASSLKGPSYNEQFF.

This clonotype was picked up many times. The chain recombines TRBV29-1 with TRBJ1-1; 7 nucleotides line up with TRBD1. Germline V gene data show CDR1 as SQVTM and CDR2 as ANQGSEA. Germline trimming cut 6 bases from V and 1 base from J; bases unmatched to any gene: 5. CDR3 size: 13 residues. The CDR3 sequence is CSVVGQPNTEAFF. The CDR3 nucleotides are TGCAGCGTCGTGGGACAGCCGAACACTGAAGCTTTCTTT.